These 10 T cell receptor beta chains came from one sample sequenced in a study of blood T cell repertoires in COVID-19. Method: immunoSEQ multiplex PCR; TCRdb's copy keeps in-frame clones and lacks some. The top ten hold more than 20% of the sample, which has roughly 180,000 clones, roughly nine tenths seen once. Sequencing was done on a sample of peripheral blood. Receptors originate from a man between 65 and 85 years old with active or convalescent COVID-19.

The chain joins TRBV5-4 to TRBJ2-7, with 7 positions matching TRBD1. Germline assignment: CDR1 SGHNT and CDR2 YYREEE (reference sequence). Losses at the gene ends were 4 bases for V and 2 bases for J; bases not matched to a gene: 12. The CDR3 is 16 residues long. The CDR3 nucleotides read TGTGCCAGCAGCGCATACGCCGGGACAGAGACCTACGAGCAGTACTTC. It is translated as CASSAYAGTETYEQYF.

J is TRBJ1-2 and V is TRBV7-9; D not resolved. In germline, CDR1 is SEHNR, CDR2 FQNEAQ (reference sequence). Trimming removed 2 bases from V and 8 bases from J, with 18 bases in between. The CDR3 is 15 amino acids. The CDR3 spells CASSLSGSGIRGYTF. The DNA of the CDR3 is TGTGCCAGCAGCTTAAGCGGTAGCGGGATCAGGGGCTACACCTTC. Combining the CDR3 with reference TRBV7-9 and TRBJ1-2 gives the whole variable domain DTGVSQNPRHKITKRGQNVTFRCDPISEHNRLYWYRQTLGQGPEFLTYFQNEAQLEKSRLLSDRFSAERPKGSFSTLEIQRTEQGDSAMYLCASSLSGSGIRGYTFGSGTRLTVV.

The chain combines TRBV28 with TRBJ1-6; no clear D gene. V lost 5 bases and J 4 bases, leaving 18 bases between the germline ends. CDR1 MDHEN and CDR2 SYDVKM come from the germline V gene. There are 17 residues in the CDR3. The CDR3 DNA follows: TGTGCCAGCAGTGGGATCGGGAGCCTGCAGTATAATTCACCCCTCCACTTT. Translating it yields CASSGIGSLQYNSPLHF. Full variable domain (outside the CDR3, taken from reference TRBV28 and TRBJ1-6): DVKVTQSSRYLVKRTGEKVFLECVQDMDHENMFWYRQDPGLGLRLIYFSYDVKMKEKGDIPEGYSVSREKKERFSLILESASTNQTSMYLCASSGIGSLQYNSPLHFGNGTRLTVT.

The chain recombines TRBV5-4 with TRBJ1-1; 8 nucleotides align to TRBD1. There are 14 residues in the CDR3. CDR1 SGHNT and CDR2 YYREEE come from the germline V gene (reference sequence). After removal of 0 bases from V and 11 bases from J, the junction contained 9 bases not matched to a gene. The CDR3 DNA is TGTGCCAGCAGCTTGGACAGGCAGGGGGCAGGGGCTTTCTTT. Its translation: CASSLDRQGAGAFF.

The chain employs TRBV15 and TRBJ1-1; 9 bases line up with TRBD1. The germline gives CDR1 LNHNV, CDR2 YYDKDF (reference sequence). After removal of 3 bases from V and 5 bases from J, the junction contained 7 bases not matched to a gene. The CDR3 runs to 15 residues. Written as DNA, the CDR3 is TGTGCCACCAGCAGGCCGGGACAGGGTTATACTGAAGCTTTCTTT. This codes for CATSRPGQGYTEAFF.

This chain joins TRBV18 and TRBJ1-6; 7 nucleotides align to TRBD1. CDR3 size: 15 residues. V shed 6 bases, J shed 7 bases, and the junction held 9 bases outside the gene matches. In germline, CDR1 is KGHSH, CDR2 LQKENI. The CDR3 region is CASSQTGFRNSPLHF. CDR3 sequence (DNA): TGTGCCAGCTCGCAGACAGGGTTTAGAAATTCACCCCTCCACTTT. The full variable domain, with the rest looked up from reference TRBV18 and TRBJ1-6, is NAGVMQNPRHLVRRRGQEARLRCSPMKGHSHVYWYRQLPEEGLKFMVYLQKENIIDESGMPKERFSAEFPKEGPSILRIQQVVRGDSAAYFCASSQTGFRNSPLHFGNGTRLTVT.

The chain links TRBV11-2 to TRBJ2-1; 8 nucleotides line up with TRBD2. There are 15 residues in the CDR3. The V gene end was trimmed by 2 bases and the J gene end by 8 bases; junction bases not matched to a gene: 8. Germline V gene sequence: CDR1 SGHAT, CDR2 FQNNGV. The CDR3 protein is CASSLLTSGSDEQFF. The DNA of the CDR3 is TGTGCCAGCAGCTTACTTACTAGCGGTAGTGATGAGCAGTTCTTC. Based on the CDR3 plus reference TRBV11-2 and TRBJ2-1, the full variable domain is EAGVAQSPRYKIIEKRQSVAFWCNPISGHATLYWYQQILGQGPKLLIQFQNNGVVDDSQLPKDRFSAERLKGVDSTLKIQPAKLEDSAVYLCASSLLTSGSDEQFFGPGTRLTVL.

CDR3 loop: CASSRASEPTYEQYF. CDR3 in DNA: TGTGCCAGCAGCCGGGCTAGCGAACCGACCTACGAGCAGTACTTC. The J gene is TRBJ2-7, the V gene TRBV7-2; D is perhaps TRBD2 (6 bases). The CDR3 extends over 15 amino acids. Germline loops: CDR1 SGHTA, CDR2 FQGNSA. V gave up 5 bases and J gave up 2 bases, with 16 bases separating them.

The chain is built from TRBV18 and TRBJ2-2; 9 bases are a match to TRBD1. V was pared by 4 bases and J by 4 bases, with 10 bases of the junction left unmatched. This CDR3 has 17 amino acids. In germline, CDR1 is KGHSH, CDR2 LQKENI. DNA for the CDR3: TGTGCCAGCTCACTCTACCGGGACAGGGTCGGCACCGGGGAGCTGTTTTTT. It encodes CASSLYRDRVGTGELFF.

This clone appeared a few times. This chain joins TRBV7-2 and TRBJ2-7, with 14 bases identical to TRBD2. V lost 6 bases, J lost 3 bases, and 7 bases stayed unmatched. Looked up from germline, CDR1 is SGHTA and CDR2 is FQGNSA. The CDR3 consists of 16 residues. CDR3 nucleotides: TGTGCCAGCAGTCTTTCCGGGACTAGCGGGAGCTACGAGCAGTACTTC. The encoded protein is CASSLSGTSGSYEQYF.